The rows below give T cell receptor beta chains drawn from one sample of a study of blood T cell repertoires in COVID-19. The table came from immunoSEQ multiplex PCR; TCRdb's copy has only in-frame clones and leaves some out. The sample lists about 110,000 clones, over 80% seen once, with just over 4% in the top ten. The sequenced material came from peripheral blood. These receptors all stem from a woman in her 70s with acute or convalescent COVID-19. The CDR3 runs from the conserved cysteine through the conserved F or W. A D gene is named only where the DNA matches it firmly. Part of the rows lack a size; the others show once, few, many or a class for expanded clones.

J gene,V gene,clone size,D gene,CDR3 protein,CDR3 DNA
TRBJ1-6,TRBV4-2,NA,NA,CASSQEQTGSYNSPLHF,TGTGCCAGCAGCCAAGAGCAGACGGGATCCTATAATTCACCCCTCCACTTT
TRBJ1-5,TRBV30,NA,NA,CAWSNQGLQPQHF,TGTGCCTGGAGTAATCAGGGGTTGCAGCCCCAGCATTTT
TRBJ2-3,TRBV6-4,NA,TRBD1,CASSLDRERTQYF,TGTGCCAGCAGTCTGGACAGGGAGAGAACGCAGTATTTT
TRBJ2-3,TRBV28,once,TRBD2,CASSIGGAGDTQYF,TGTGCCAGCAGTATCGGGGGGGCGGGAGATACGCAGTATTTT
TRBJ1-1,TRBV5-4,NA,NA,CASSQKGMNTEAFF,TGTGCCAGCAGTCAAAAGGGGATGAACACTGAAGCTTTCTTT
TRBJ2-1,TRBV19,NA,NA,CASSARGGSYNEQFF,TGTGCCAGTAGTGCCCGGGGAGGATCCTACAATGAGCAGTTCTTC
TRBJ2-3,TRBV5-1,few,NA,CASTLGRGRTDTQYF,TGCGCCAGCACCCTGGGGCGGGGTCGCACAGATACGCAGTATTTT
TRBJ2-7,TRBV2,NA,NA,CASQQGYEQYF,TGTGCCAGCCAACAGGGATACGAGCAGTACTTC
TRBJ2-7,TRBV29-1,NA,NA,CSVGNSYEQYF,TGCAGCGTTGGAAACAGCTACGAGCAGTACTTC
TRBJ2-5,TRBV12-3/TRBV12-4,NA,NA,CASSELASETQYF,TGTGCCAGCAGCGAACTAGCTTCGGAGACCCAGTACTTC
TRBJ2-2,TRBV4-1,NA,TRBD1,CASSQVRRGQIAGELFF,TGCGCCAGCAGCCAAGTCAGAAGGGGACAGATCGCCGGGGAGCTGTTTTTT
TRBJ2-1,TRBV27,NA,TRBD2,CASSFGTSGRGLGNEQFF,TGTGCCAGCAGTTTTGGGACTAGCGGGAGAGGACTGGGCAATGAGCAGTTCTTC